One sample yielded the 7 T cell receptor beta chains listed below, sequenced in a study of Ad26.COV2.S vaccination and SARS-CoV-2 variants. Noted treatment: around 19 received Ad26.COV2.S at low or high dose, single or two shots; about five received placebo; per-sample allocation not given. Vaccine and placebo recipients were sampled on day 63 after the first injection. Sequencing was performed with immunoSEQ multiplex PCR; in TCRdb, only in-frame clones are kept and a portion is missing. The data show about 320,000 clones, roughly 88% seen once. The material sequenced was peripheral blood, taken in a trial of Ad26.COV2.S vaccine versus placebo. The receptors originated from a person between 18 and 65 years old who received the Ad26.COV2.S COVID-19 vaccine or a placebo.

This chain connects TRBV23-1 to TRBJ1-5; no firm D call. TRBV23-1 is noted as an ORF with a role that remains uncertain. Trimming cost V 4 bases and J 3 bases, with 7 bases left between them. The CDR3 is made up of 13 amino acids. CDR3 region: CASSRGHNQPQHF. DNA of the CDR3: TGCGCCAGCAGTCGAGGTCACAATCAGCCCCAGCATTTT.

There are a few counts of this clone. V is TRBV4-1 and J is TRBJ1-6; D gene ambiguous. V lost 3 bases and J 5 bases, leaving 14 bases between the germline ends. Germline V lookup: CDR1 MGHRA, CDR2 YSYEKL. The CDR3 runs to 16 residues. CDR3 DNA: TGCGCCAGCAGCCACTCTCGAGAGATACATAATTCACCCCTCCACTTT. Translating gives CASSHSREIHNSPLHF.

The chain couples TRBV10-3 to TRBJ1-4, with D possibly TRBD1 on 6 matching bases. The CDR3 length is 14 residues. Deletions cut 0 bases from V and 8 bases from J, with 10 bases between. Germline assignment: CDR1 ENHRY and CDR2 SYGVKD. CDR3 bases: TGTGCCATCAGTGAGTCGGGGGGGCGCGAAAAACTGTTTTTT. Protein product: CAISESGGREKLFF.

The chain is built from TRBV27 and TRBJ2-6, with 7 bases aligning to TRBD1. V lost 7 bases to trimming and J lost 3 bases; unmatched junction nucleotides: 9. This CDR3 is 16 amino acids long. Germline V gene lookup returns CDR1 MNHEY and CDR2 SMNVEV (reference sequence). DNA of the CDR3: TGTGCCAGCAAACTAACAGGGGCGAGTGGGGCCAACGTCCTGACTTTC. Translation: CASKLTGASGANVLTF.

The sample holds one count of this clone. This chain links TRBV6-4 with TRBJ2-2; D not resolved. V was pared by 2 bases and J by 2 bases, with 18 bases between. This CDR3 spans 18 amino acids. Germline V gene sequence: CDR1 MRHNA, CDR2 SNTAGT. DNA of the CDR3: TGTGCCAGCAGTGACCGGGTTCGGGCCTTACCTAACACCGGGGAGCTGTTTTTT. Amino acid sequence: CASSDRVRALPNTGELFF.

V usage is TRBV30 and J usage is TRBJ1-2; D is perhaps TRBD1 (5 bases). V was clipped by 5 bases and J by 2 bases, with 9 bases between them. The CDR3 runs 12 residues. Germline V CDR1 and CDR2: GTSNPN, SVGIG (reference sequence). CDR3 loop: CAWERDNYGYTF. CDR3 coding DNA: TGTGCCTGGGAACGGGACAACTATGGCTACACCTTC.

This rearrangement joins TRBV5-5 to TRBJ2-2, with D tentatively TRBD1 (5 bases). CDR3 length equals 20 residues. CDR1 and CDR2 from the germline V gene are SGHKS and YYEKEE (reference sequence). The V and J ends lost 0 bases and 0 bases respectively, with 21 bases between them. CDR3 sequence (DNA): TGTGCCAGCAGCTTGGCCTTCTCGGGCAGGGAAGCCTCGAACACCGGGGAGCTGTTTTTT. It is translated as CASSLAFSGREASNTGELFF.